This T cell receptor beta chain came from a study of PD-L1 blockade in urothelial cancer. Overall study context: Treatment start was followed by blood analysis at 3 weeks (second dose) and again at 6 weeks.

Using immunoSEQ multiplex PCR, the repertoire was profiled, and TCRdb retains in-frame clones only, with some absent. The table includes 35,000 to 45,000 clones, 83% detected once. The germline V gene encodes CDR1 SGHDT and CDR2 YYEEEE. This CDR3 spans 16 amino acids. The ends were cut back, 3 bases at V and 4 bases at J, with 17 bases in the middle. The time point is: peripheral blood 6 weeks after treatment start. The chain has TRBV5-6 and TRBJ2-4; maybe TRBD2 (7 bases). Specimen: PBMCs, collected around atezolizumab (anti-PD-L1) treatment. This clonotype was obtained from a man in his fifties or sixties with urothelial cancer. Here the CDR3 reads CASSSPSRGGKNIQYF. In DNA form, the CDR3 reads TGTGCCAGCAGCTCCCCTTCAAGGGGGGGAAAAAACATTCAGTACTTC.